This entry features one T cell receptor beta chain sequence. This specimen comes from a study of blood T cell repertoires in COVID-19. Study-level information: Donors in the United States, Italy and Spain gave samples during acute or convalescent COVID-19. Nucleic acid was either cDNA or gDNA, and it came from T cells, B-cell-depleted T cells, or PBMCs.

The CDR3 is 16 residues long. The V and J ends lost 3 bases and 5 bases, in that order; junction bases with no gene match: 12. Looked up from germline, CDR1 is WSHSY and CDR2 is SAAADI. In the source study's methods: Reference gene primer amplification yielded estimated nucleated cell counts. Clones were sequenced by immunoSEQ multiplex PCR, and TCRdb holds only the in-frame ones, with some missing. That table gives V, J and clone size, and the DNA gave D and trimming. The sample lists 15,000 or so clones; about four fifths were seen once. The sequence was collected from a man older than 75 with active COVID-19. This rearrangement joins TRBV10-2 to TRBJ2-5; 7 bases fit TRBD2. Sequenced: peripheral blood. The chain's CDR3 is CASSDFSGFGRETQYF. In nucleotides, the CDR3 is TGCGCCAGCAGTGATTTTAGCGGGTTTGGTCGCGAGACCCAGTACTTC.